This T cell receptor (beta chain) was recorded in a study of shared clonotypes between healthy human individuals. The CDR3 sequence is 15 residues long. V lost 6 bases and J 5 bases, leaving 16 bases between the germline ends. Germline CDR1 SGHAT, CDR2 FQNNGV. TCRdb's table, derived via immunoSEQ multiplex PCR, lists solely in-frame clones and lacks some. The sample includes some 1,400,000 clones, roughly 96% of them seen just once. Material for sequencing was naive CD4+ T cells sorted from blood. Indicated subset: CD45RA+ positively selected. V gene TRBV11-2 combines with J gene TRBJ2-2; no clear D. The source is a man aged 30 to 45 in good health. The CDR3 DNA sequence: TGTGCCAGCAGATCCATCCGGAGAAAAACCGGGGAGCTGTTTTTT. Translation: CASRSIRRKTGELFF.